The 2 T cell receptor beta chains below were found in one sample sequenced in a study of cytomegalovirus exposure and HLA in healthy donors. Assay: immunoSEQ multiplex PCR; the TCRdb copy retains only in-frame clones and omits some. Of more than 85,000 clones listed, approximately 93% are singletons. Sample: PBMCs. The source is a woman aged 30 to 39 in good health and CMV-seropositive.

The V call is TRBV5-4, the J call TRBJ1-2; 9 bases line up with TRBD1. Germline loops: CDR1 SGHNT, CDR2 YYREEE (reference sequence). V gave up 4 bases and J gave up 7 bases; unmatched junction bases: 5. The CDR3 runs 13 residues. CDR3 region: CASSPQGASGYTF. CDR3 sequence (DNA): TGTGCCAGCAGCCCACAGGGGGCGAGTGGCTACACCTTC. Using reference TRBV5-4 and TRBJ1-2 for the parts outside the CDR3, the full variable domain is ETGVTQSPTHLIKTRGQQVTLRCSSQSGHNTVSWYQQALGQGPQFIFQYYREEENGRGNFPPRFSGLQFPNYSSELNVNALELDDSALYLCASSPQGASGYTFGSGTRLTVV.

This chain joins TRBV7-9 and TRBJ2-7; D possibly corresponds to TRBD2 (6 bases). The CDR3 extends over 17 amino acids. Trimming pared 2 bases from V and 0 bases from J, leaving 17 bases between. Germline CDR1 reads SEHNR; CDR2 reads FQNEAQ (reference sequence). CDR3 nucleotide sequence: TGTGCCAGCAGCTTATTCGGCGGGGCCCCCTACTCCTACGAGCAGTACTTC. Residues: CASSLFGGAPYSYEQYF.